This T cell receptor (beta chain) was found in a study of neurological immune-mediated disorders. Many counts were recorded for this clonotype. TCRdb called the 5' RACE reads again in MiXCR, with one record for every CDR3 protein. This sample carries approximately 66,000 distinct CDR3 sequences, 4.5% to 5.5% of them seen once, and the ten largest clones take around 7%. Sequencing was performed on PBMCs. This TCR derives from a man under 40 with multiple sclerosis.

The CDR3 region has the DNA TGTGCCAGCAGCTTAGAATCCGGGATATACAACGGCCAGCCCCAGCATTTT. It codes for CASSLESGIYNGQPQHF. The chain recombines TRBV7-6 with TRBJ1-5; D ambiguous. Germline CDR1 and CDR2: SGHVS and FNYEAQ. The CDR3 loop spans 17 amino acids. The V end was cut by 1 base, the J end by 7 bases, with 20 bases between.